This T cell receptor (beta chain) was recovered during a study of CD8 T cells in Susac syndrome. The study, taken as a whole, reports: The peak of CD8+ clonal expansion in Susac was seen in TEMRA cells and active patients.

RNA was extracted with the RNeasy kit, and a quantity of roughly 0.45 to 1 ug was reverse transcribed using random hexamers. MiXCR was run by TCRdb on the immunoSEQ multiplex PCR reads, yielding one entry per CDR3 protein. Among roughly 150,000 distinct CDR3 sequences listed, around 95% were seen once. For this clonotype: Its antigen is currently unknown.

This CDR3 is 15 amino acids long. Trimming took off 4 bases at V and 8 bases at J, with 20 bases between the two ends. Per the germline V gene, CDR1 is MNHEY and CDR2 is SMNVEV (reference sequence). Specimen: CD8+ T cells from PBMCs. The chain couples TRBV27 to TRBJ1-2; the D gene is possibly TRBD1 (6 bases). This receptor was taken from a human donor with Susac syndrome. CDR3 loop: CASSSVPGGRGGYTF. CDR3 DNA: TGTGCCAGCAGTTCCGTCCCGGGGGGGCGCGGGGGCTACACCTTC.